A single sample gave rise to the 8 T cell receptor beta chains below, sequenced in a study of cytomegalovirus exposure and HLA in healthy donors. The PCR employed 60 Vbeta primers together with 13 Jbeta primers. Clones were sequenced by immunoSEQ multiplex PCR, and TCRdb holds only the in-frame ones, with some missing. The table has about 180,000 clones, around 80% seen once; the top ten hold around 2.3%. Sequencing was done on a sample of PBMCs. These receptors all come from a woman aged 25 to 39 in good health and CMV-seropositive.

The chain has TRBV7-7 and TRBJ2-1; D call uncertain. Trimming took 5 bases from V and 7 from J, leaving 15 bases between them. Germline CDR1 reads SSHAT; CDR2 reads FNYEAQ (reference sequence). The CDR3 is 14 amino acids. The CDR3 sequence: CASSPLSAGNEQFF. CDR3 DNA: TGTGCCAGCAGCCCCCTGAGCGCCGGGAATGAGCAGTTCTTC.

This clone was counted a few times. V usage is TRBV18 and J usage is TRBJ2-7, with TRBD1 identical over 7 bases. Germline CDR1 and CDR2: KGHSH and LQKENI. The junction had 6 bases not matched to a gene; V was cut back by 0 bases and J by 4 bases. The CDR3 length is 15 residues. CDR3 residues: CASSPPGQIIYEQYF. Here the CDR3 DNA reads TGTGCCAGCTCACCACCGGGACAGATCATTTACGAGCAGTACTTC.

J is TRBJ2-3 and V is TRBV9; TRBD1 matches at 9 bases. With V trimmed by 5 bases and J by 0 bases, 4 bases remained unmatched. CDR1 and CDR2 (germline): SGDLS, YYNGEE. This CDR3 comprises 15 residues. The CDR3 spells CASRRQGVSTDTQYF. The CDR3 nucleotides are TGTGCCAGCAGACGACAGGGGGTAAGCACAGATACGCAGTATTTT.

This clone was counted a few times. The CDR3 here is CASSYTGGVNEKLFF. DNA for the CDR3: TGTGCCAGCAGCTATACAGGGGGTGTTAATGAAAAACTGTTTTTT. The V call is TRBV7-9, the J call TRBJ1-4; TRBD1 aligns across 8 bases. From germline, CDR1 is SEHNR and CDR2 FQNEAQ (reference sequence). CDR3 length: 15 residues. The J segment lost 4 bases and the V segment lost 4 bases, leaving 5 bases of the junction unmatched.

This clone was counted between two and nine times. The V call is TRBV11-1, the J call TRBJ2-5, with D uncertain. Germline V gene lookup returns CDR1 SGHAT and CDR2 FQDESV (reference sequence). V was shortened by 1 base and J by 4 bases, with 10 bases between the two germline ends. The CDR3 covers 14 residues. The CDR3 sequence: CASSLGAFGETQYF. The CDR3 nucleotides read TGTGCCAGCAGCTTAGGGGCATTTGGAGAGACCCAGTACTTC. Based on the CDR3 plus reference TRBV11-1 and TRBJ2-5, the full variable domain is EAEVAQSPRYKITEKSQAVAFWCDPISGHATLYWYRQILGQGPELLVQFQDESVVDDSQLPKDRFSAERLKGVDSTLKIQPAELGDSAMYLCASSLGAFGETQYFGPGTRLLVL.

This chain connects TRBV10-1 to TRBJ2-3, with 10 bases aligning to TRBD2. V was clipped by 3 bases and J by 4 bases; unmatched bases: 4. Germline loops: CDR1 WNHNN, CDR2 SYGVQD (reference sequence). The CDR3 spans 15 residues. The CDR3, as DNA: TGCGCCAGCAGTGAACTAGCGGGGTTCCCAGATACGCAGTATTTT. It is translated as CASSELAGFPDTQYF.

This clone was picked up one time. The chain carries TRBV9 and TRBJ2-2, with D possibly TRBD2 on 6 matching bases. Trimming took 1 base from V and 4 from J, leaving 11 bases between them. The CDR3 covers 15 residues. Germline CDR1 and CDR2: SGDLS and YYNGEE. As DNA, the CDR3 is TGTGCCAGCAGCGTACTAGGGACTTCCACCGGGGAGCTGTTTTTT. Amino acid sequence: CASSVLGTSTGELFF.

The CDR3 here is CASSQEGRDQYEQYF. The CDR3 DNA sequence: TGCGCCAGCAGCCAAGAAGGGCGGGACCAATACGAGCAGTACTTC. V gene TRBV4-3 combines with J gene TRBJ2-7; weak D call: TRBD2 (6 bases). The CDR3 is 15 residues long. V shed 0 bases and J shed 4 bases, with 13 bases lying between them. Germline values: CDR1 LGHNA, CDR2 YSLEER.